These T cell receptor beta chains were read from a single sample in a study of identical twins. TCRdb re-analysed the 5' RACE reads in MiXCR, keeping a single row per CDR3 protein. The sample shows fewer than 250,000 distinct CDR3 sequences, about 7.5% of them seen only once. Separately, the same data were catalogued under a study of yellow fever vaccine responses in identical twins.

Sequencing used CD8+ T cells sorted from blood. The receptors were gathered from a woman aged 18 to 35 in good health. Each CDR3 is given with its conserved first and last residue. A D gene is named only where the DNA matches it firmly. Clone size is given for some rows only: seen once, a few or many times, or a class if the clone is expanded.

TRBJ1-2,-,many,TRBV12-3/TRBV12-4,CASGLNYGYTF,TGTGCCTCCGGTCTTAACTATGGCTACACCTTC
TRBJ2-1,-,few,TRBV5-1,CASSPGVSSYNEQFF,TGCGCCAGCAGCCCCGGAGTAAGCTCCTACAATGAGCAGTTCTTC
TRBJ2-1,-,-,TRBV20-1,CSARDEGSNPSSYNEQFF,TGCAGTGCTAGAGATGAGGGTTCCAACCCTAGCTCCTACAATGAGCAGTTCTTC
TRBJ2-3,TRBD2,-,TRBV18,CASSPRLAATDTQYF,TGTGCCAGCTCACCTCGACTAGCGGCTACGGATACGCAGTATTTT
TRBJ2-1,TRBD2,few,TRBV7-6,CASSRTSGGGNEQFF,TGTGCCAGCAGCCGAACTAGCGGGGGTGGCAATGAGCAGTTCTTC
TRBJ2-7,TRBD1,few,TRBV6-1,CASRNTGTGVYEQYF,TGTGCCAGCAGGAATACCGGGACAGGGGTTTACGAGCAGTACTTC
TRBJ2-1,TRBD1,-,TRBV27,CASSTGGSVYNEQFF,TGTGCCAGCAGCACAGGGGGGTCGGTATACAATGAGCAGTTCTTC
TRBJ2-2,-,few,TRBV7-8,CASSLATPSGLGGGELFF,TGTGCCAGCAGCTTAGCGACCCCTTCGGGGCTGGGAGGCGGGGAGCTGTTTTTT
TRBJ1-2,TRBD1,-,TRBV20-1,CSAREPPPGQGDGYTF,TGCAGTGCTAGAGAACCCCCCCCGGGACAGGGGGATGGCTACACCTTC
TRBJ2-1,-,many,TRBV28,CASSLLQVLGSGDNEQFF,TGTGCCAGCAGTTTACTACAAGTCCTAGGGTCTGGGGACAATGAGCAGTTCTTC
TRBJ1-1,-,-,TRBV6-6,CASSNYPDRVNTEAFF,TGTGCCAGCAGTAACTACCCCGACCGAGTGAACACTGAAGCTTTCTTT
TRBJ1-1,-,few,TRBV7-9,CASSLAKEGNTEAFF,TGTGCCAGCAGCTTAGCCAAAGAGGGAAACACTGAAGCTTTCTTT
TRBJ2-7,-,-,TRBV24-1,CATSDSTGNEQYF,TGTGCCACCAGTGACTCTACAGGGAACGAGCAGTACTTC
TRBJ1-3,-,many,TRBV7-6,CASSLDLSRGNTIYF,TGTGCCAGCAGCTTAGACTTGTCTCGTGGAAACACCATATATTTT
TRBJ2-1,TRBD2,many,TRBV20-1,CSARSRLAGSSYNEQFF,TGCAGTGCTAGAAGTAGACTAGCGGGAAGCTCCTACAATGAGCAGTTCTTC
TRBJ2-2,-,-,TRBV24-1,CATSDLAGELFF,TGTGCCACCAGTGATTTAGCCGGGGAGCTGTTTTTT
TRBJ2-5,TRBD1,many,TRBV7-9,CASSLGPTGNQETQYF,TGTGCCAGCAGCTTAGGACCGACAGGGAACCAAGAGACCCAGTACTTC
TRBJ2-7,-,-,TRBV6-2/TRBV6-3,CASSYDGYYEQYF,TGTGCCAGCAGTTACGACGGGTACTACGAGCAGTACTTC
TRBJ2-2,TRBD2,many,TRBV28,CASIDSGSPTGELFF,TGTGCCAGCATAGATAGCGGGAGTCCCACCGGGGAGCTGTTTTTT
TRBJ2-7,-,many,TRBV20-1,CSARDRGETQKYF,TGCAGTGCTAGAGATCGTGGGGAGACACAGAAGTACTTC
TRBJ2-1,-,-,TRBV28,CASSPLGQRNNEQFF,TGTGCCAGCAGTCCGCTCGGACAGCGAAACAATGAGCAGTTCTTC
TRBJ1-5,-,many,TRBV6-5,CASRSLAGTQPQHF,TGTGCCAGCAGGTCTTTAGCGGGTACTCAGCCCCAGCATTTT
TRBJ2-7,-,-,TRBV12-3/TRBV12-4,CASSLSRNEQYF,TGTGCCAGCAGTTTATCTAGAAACGAGCAGTACTTC
TRBJ2-1,-,many,TRBV7-7,CASGRGLGNEQFF,TGTGCCAGCGGACGAGGTCTGGGCAATGAGCAGTTCTTC
TRBJ2-5,-,many,TRBV10-3,CAISPSRRAEETQYF,TGTGCCATCAGCCCCTCCCGACGGGCAGAAGAGACCCAGTACTTC
TRBJ1-5,-,many,TRBV9,CASSVDSSNQPQHF,TGTGCCAGCAGCGTCGACAGTAGCAATCAGCCCCAGCATTTT
TRBJ2-7,-,few,TRBV4-1,CASSQGGFGQGFYYEQYF,TGCGCCAGCAGCCAAGGGGGTTTTGGGCAGGGATTTTACTACGAGCAGTACTTC
TRBJ2-1,-,-,TRBV5-4,CASSLFLGALDNEQFF,TGTGCCAGCAGCTTGTTTTTGGGGGCGCTTGACAATGAGCAGTTCTTC
TRBJ2-3,-,-,TRBV5-1,CASSTGTLSTDTQYF,TGCGCCAGCAGCACCGGGACCCTTAGCACAGATACGCAGTATTTT
TRBJ2-3,-,few,TRBV3-1,CASSQEIGGVPDTQYF,TGTGCCAGCAGCCAAGAAATAGGGGGAGTTCCAGATACGCAGTATTTT
TRBJ2-1,TRBD2,-,TRBV4-1,CASSQEMRDSGRGNEQFF,TGCGCCAGCAGCCAAGAGATGAGGGATAGCGGGAGAGGCAATGAGCAGTTCTTC
TRBJ2-5,TRBD1,few,TRBV4-1,CASSQNDRGAETQYF,TGCGCCAGCAGCCAAAACGACAGGGGGGCCGAGACCCAGTACTTC
TRBJ1-5,-,few,TRBV6-1,CASKGLANQPQHF,TGTGCCAGCAAAGGGTTGGCGAATCAGCCCCAGCATTTT
TRBJ2-5,TRBD1,few,TRBV6-5,CASSSLKQGARETQYF,TGTGCCAGCAGTTCTCTAAAACAGGGGGCAAGGGAGACCCAGTACTTC
TRBJ2-1,-,few,TRBV7-6,CASSSPGGAGIEQFF,TGTGCCAGCAGCTCACCCGGTGGCGCGGGTATTGAGCAGTTCTTC
TRBJ2-1,TRBD2,few,TRBV20-1,CSARPAGPAYNEQFF,TGCAGTGCTAGACCAGCGGGGCCGGCCTACAATGAGCAGTTCTTC
TRBJ2-3,-,few,TRBV13,CASTPVDADTQYF,TGTGCCAGCACCCCGGTTGACGCAGATACGCAGTATTTT
TRBJ2-2,-,-,TRBV24-1,CATSDVGTENTGELFF,TGTGCCACCAGTGACGTTGGGACGGAGAACACCGGGGAGCTGTTTTTT
TRBJ2-2,TRBD2,few,TRBV6-5,CASSYPGLARSGELFF,TGTGCCAGCAGTTACCCCGGACTAGCTCGTTCCGGGGAGCTGTTTTTT
TRBJ2-7,-,many,TRBV4-2,CASSQGVGLYEQYF,TGTGCCAGCAGCCAAGGGGTGGGTCTATACGAGCAGTACTTC
TRBJ2-7,-,-,TRBV28,CASSLFGTPSYEQYF,TGTGCCAGCAGTTTATTCGGGACTCCGTCCTACGAGCAGTACTTC
TRBJ2-1,TRBD2,many,TRBV5-1,CASSLEPAGGVNEQFF,TGCGCCAGCAGCTTGGAACCAGCGGGGGGGGTCAATGAGCAGTTCTTC
TRBJ2-5,-,few,TRBV7-9,CASSRSAGTGETQYF,TGTGCCAGCAGCCGATCCGCAGGGACTGGGGAGACCCAGTACTTC
TRBJ2-1,TRBD2,few,TRBV7-2,CASREIAGGVHEQFF,TGTGCCAGCAGGGAGATAGCGGGGGGCGTCCATGAGCAGTTCTTC
TRBJ2-1,-,many,TRBV20-1,CSARDFLSYNEQFF,TGCAGTGCTAGGGACTTCCTCTCCTACAATGAGCAGTTCTTC
TRBJ2-1,-,-,TRBV27,CASSLDGGTYNEQFF,TGTGCCAGCAGTTTAGACGGGGGAACCTACAATGAGCAGTTCTTC
TRBJ2-3,-,many,TRBV12-3/TRBV12-4,CASSTVLEAGDTQYF,TGTGCCAGCAGCACAGTCTTGGAGGCTGGCGATACGCAGTATTTT
TRBJ2-7,TRBD2,many,TRBV7-2,CASRLTSGRAIQSYEQYF,TGTGCCAGCCGGCTCACTAGCGGGAGGGCAATCCAGTCCTACGAGCAGTACTTC
TRBJ2-1,TRBD2,many,TRBV10-3,CAISETSGGEQFF,TGTGCCATCAGTGAGACTAGCGGGGGTGAGCAGTTCTTC